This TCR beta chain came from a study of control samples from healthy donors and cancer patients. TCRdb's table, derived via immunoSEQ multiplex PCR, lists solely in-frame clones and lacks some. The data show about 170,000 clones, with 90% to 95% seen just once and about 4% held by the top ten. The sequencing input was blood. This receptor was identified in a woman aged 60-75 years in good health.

The CDR3 protein is CASSRVTGGEIQYF. CDR3 coding DNA: TGTGCCAGCTCACGGGTGACAGGAGGGGAAATTCAGTACTTC. V gene TRBV18 combines with J gene TRBJ2-4; either TRBD1 or TRBD2 may supply D (6 bases each). V was cut by 4 bases and J by 10 bases, with 17 bases left in between. Per germline, CDR1 KGHSH and CDR2 LQKENI. The CDR3 contains 14 residues. The entire variable domain, with the rest obtained from reference TRBV18 and TRBJ2-4, is as follows: NAGVMQNPRHLVRRRGQEARLRCSPMKGHSHVYWYRQLPEEGLKFMVYLQKENIIDESGMPKERFSAEFPKEGPSILRIQQVVRGDSAAYFCASSRVTGGEIQYFGAGTRLSVL.